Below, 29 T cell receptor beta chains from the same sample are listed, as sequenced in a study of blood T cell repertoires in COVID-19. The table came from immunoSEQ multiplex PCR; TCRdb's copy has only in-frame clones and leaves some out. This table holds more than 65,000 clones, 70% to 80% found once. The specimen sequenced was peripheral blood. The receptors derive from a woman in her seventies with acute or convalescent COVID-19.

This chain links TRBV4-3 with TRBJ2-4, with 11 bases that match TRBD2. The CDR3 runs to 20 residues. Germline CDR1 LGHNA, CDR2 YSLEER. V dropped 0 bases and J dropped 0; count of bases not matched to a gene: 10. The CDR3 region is CASSQDTGLAAQLAKNIQYF. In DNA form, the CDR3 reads TGCGCCAGCAGCCAAGATACGGGACTAGCGGCACAACTAGCCAAAAACATTCAGTACTTC.

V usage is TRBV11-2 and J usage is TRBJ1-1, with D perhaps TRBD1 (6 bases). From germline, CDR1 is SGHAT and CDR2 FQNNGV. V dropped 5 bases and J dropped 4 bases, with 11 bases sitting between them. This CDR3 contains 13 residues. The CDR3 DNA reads TGTGCCAGCAGCCAGGGGCCAGCCACTGAAGCTTTCTTT. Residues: CASSQGPATEAFF. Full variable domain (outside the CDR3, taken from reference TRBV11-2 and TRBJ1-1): EAGVAQSPRYKIIEKRQSVAFWCNPISGHATLYWYQQILGQGPKLLIQFQNNGVVDDSQLPKDRFSAERLKGVDSTLKIQPAKLEDSAVYLCASSQGPATEAFFGQGTRLTVV.

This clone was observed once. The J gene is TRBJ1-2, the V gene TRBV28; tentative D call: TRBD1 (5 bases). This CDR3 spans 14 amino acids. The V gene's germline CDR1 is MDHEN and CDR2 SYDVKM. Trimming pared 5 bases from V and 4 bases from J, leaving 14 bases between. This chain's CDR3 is CASSPTGDSYGYTF. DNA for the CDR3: TGTGCCAGCAGTCCCACGGGGGACTCCTATGGCTACACCTTC.

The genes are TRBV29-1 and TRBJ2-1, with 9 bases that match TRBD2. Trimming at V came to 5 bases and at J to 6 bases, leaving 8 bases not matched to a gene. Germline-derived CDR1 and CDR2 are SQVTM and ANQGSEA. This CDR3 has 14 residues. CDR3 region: CSVRISGSVNEQFF. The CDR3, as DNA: TGCAGCGTTCGAATTAGCGGGAGTGTCAATGAGCAGTTCTTC.

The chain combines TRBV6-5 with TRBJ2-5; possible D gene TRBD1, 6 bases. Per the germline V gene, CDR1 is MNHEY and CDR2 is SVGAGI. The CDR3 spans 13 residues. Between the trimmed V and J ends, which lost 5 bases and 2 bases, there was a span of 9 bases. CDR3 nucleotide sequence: TGTGCCAGCAGTCGGACAGTTCAAGAGACCCAGTACTTC. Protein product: CASSRTVQETQYF.

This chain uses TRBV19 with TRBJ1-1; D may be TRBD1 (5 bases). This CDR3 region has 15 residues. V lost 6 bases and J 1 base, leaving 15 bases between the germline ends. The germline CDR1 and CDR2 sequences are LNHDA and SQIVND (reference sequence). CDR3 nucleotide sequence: TGTGCCAGTAGGGTGTGGGGGGAGAGGAACACTGAAGCTTTCTTT. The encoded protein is CASRVWGERNTEAFF.

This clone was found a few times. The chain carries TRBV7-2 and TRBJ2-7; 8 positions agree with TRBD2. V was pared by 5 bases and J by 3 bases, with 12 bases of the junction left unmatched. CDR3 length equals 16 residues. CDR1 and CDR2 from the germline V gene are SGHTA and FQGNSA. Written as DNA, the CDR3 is TGTGCCAGCAGCCACCCACCCGGGGCGGGGGGCTACGAGCAGTACTTC. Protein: CASSHPPGAGGYEQYF.

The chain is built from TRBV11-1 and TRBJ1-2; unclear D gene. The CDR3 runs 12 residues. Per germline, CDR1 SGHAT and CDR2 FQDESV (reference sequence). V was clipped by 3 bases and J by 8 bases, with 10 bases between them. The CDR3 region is CASSLGPLGYTF. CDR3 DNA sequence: TGTGCCAGCAGCTTGGGCCCCCTGGGCTACACCTTC.

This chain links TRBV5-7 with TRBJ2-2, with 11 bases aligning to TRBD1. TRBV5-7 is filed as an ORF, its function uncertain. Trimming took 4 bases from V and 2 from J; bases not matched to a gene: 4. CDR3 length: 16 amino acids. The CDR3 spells CASSPGQGANTGELFF. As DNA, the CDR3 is TGTGCCAGCAGCCCAGGACAGGGGGCCAACACCGGGGAGCTGTTTTTT.

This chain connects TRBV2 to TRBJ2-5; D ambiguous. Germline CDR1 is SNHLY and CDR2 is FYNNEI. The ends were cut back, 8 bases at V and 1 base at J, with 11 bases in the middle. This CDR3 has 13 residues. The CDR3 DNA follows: TGTGCCAGCTTAAACTCGCTCCAAGAGACCCAGTACTTC. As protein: CASLNSLQETQYF.

CDR3 sequence: CSVGGGETQYF. CDR3 nucleotide sequence: TGCAGCGTTGGGGGGGGAGAGACCCAGTACTTC. The rearrangement uses TRBV29-1 and TRBJ2-5; 7 bases match TRBD2. The CDR3 runs 11 residues. Germline CDR1 is SQVTM and CDR2 is ANQGSEA. Trimming cost V 4 bases and J 4 bases; bases outside gene matches: 0.

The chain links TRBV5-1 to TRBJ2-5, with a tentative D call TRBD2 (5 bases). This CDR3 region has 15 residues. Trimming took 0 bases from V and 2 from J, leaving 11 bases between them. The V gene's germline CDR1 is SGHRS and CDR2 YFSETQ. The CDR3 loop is CASSLDGRGQETQYF. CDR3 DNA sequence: TGCGCCAGCAGCTTGGACGGTCGAGGGCAAGAGACCCAGTACTTC.

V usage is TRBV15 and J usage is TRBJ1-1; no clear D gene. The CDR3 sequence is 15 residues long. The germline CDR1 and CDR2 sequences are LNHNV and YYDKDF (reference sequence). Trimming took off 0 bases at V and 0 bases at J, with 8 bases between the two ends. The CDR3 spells CATSRERNMNTEAFF. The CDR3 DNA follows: TGTGCCACCAGCAGAGAGAGGAATATGAACACTGAAGCTTTCTTT.

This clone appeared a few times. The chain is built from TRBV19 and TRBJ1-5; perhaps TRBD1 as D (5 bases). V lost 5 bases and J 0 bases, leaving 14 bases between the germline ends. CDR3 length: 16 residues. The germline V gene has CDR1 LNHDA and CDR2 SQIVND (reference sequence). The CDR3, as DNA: TGTGCCAGTAGTTCCTACAGGAGAACTAGCAATCAGCCCCAGCATTTT. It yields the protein CASSSYRRTSNQPQHF.

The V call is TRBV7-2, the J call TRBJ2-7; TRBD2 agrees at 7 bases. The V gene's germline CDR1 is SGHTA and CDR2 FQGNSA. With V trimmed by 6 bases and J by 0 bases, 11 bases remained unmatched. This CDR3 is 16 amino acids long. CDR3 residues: CASSLLAGVGSYEQYF. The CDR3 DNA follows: TGTGCCAGCAGTCTCTTAGCGGGTGTAGGCTCCTACGAGCAGTACTTC.

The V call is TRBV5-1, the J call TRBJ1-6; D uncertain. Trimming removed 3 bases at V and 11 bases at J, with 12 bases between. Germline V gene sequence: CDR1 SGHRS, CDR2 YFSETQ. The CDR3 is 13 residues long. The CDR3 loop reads CASSSGLGPPLHF. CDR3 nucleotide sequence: TGCGCCAGCAGCTCAGGCCTTGGGCCACCCCTCCACTTT.

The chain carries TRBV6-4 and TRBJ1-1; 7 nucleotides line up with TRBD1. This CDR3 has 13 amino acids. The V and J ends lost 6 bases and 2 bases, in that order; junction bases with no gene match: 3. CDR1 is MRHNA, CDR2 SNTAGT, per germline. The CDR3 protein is CASRRQGNTEAFF. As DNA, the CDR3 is TGTGCCAGCAGACGACAGGGTAACACTGAAGCTTTCTTT.

The CDR3 region is CASSPGGASYEQYF. The DNA of the CDR3 is TGTGCCAGCAGCCCCGGGGGAGCCAGCTACGAGCAGTACTTC. The V and J genes are TRBV7-2 and TRBJ2-7, with a weak D call TRBD2 (6 bases). This CDR3 has 14 amino acids. Germline assignment: CDR1 SGHTA and CDR2 FQGNSA. V lost 5 bases, J lost 3 bases, and 14 bases lay in between. Supplemented by reference TRBV7-2 and TRBJ2-7, the full variable domain reads GAGVSQSPSNKVTEKGKDVELRCDPISGHTALYWYRQSLGQGLEFLIYFQGNSAPDKSGLPSDRFSAERTGGSVSTLTIQRTQQEDSAVYLCASSPGGASYEQYFGPGTRLTVT.

The CDR3 coding sequence is TGTGCCAGCAGCCAAACGGGACAGGGCTCAGCTTTCTTT. This codes for CASSQTGQGSAFF. The rearrangement joins TRBV4-2 to TRBJ1-1, with 9 bases identical to TRBD1. V was clipped by 2 bases and J by 10 bases; unmatched bases: 5. CDR3 length equals 13 residues. Germline V CDR1 and CDR2: LGHNA, YNFKEQ.

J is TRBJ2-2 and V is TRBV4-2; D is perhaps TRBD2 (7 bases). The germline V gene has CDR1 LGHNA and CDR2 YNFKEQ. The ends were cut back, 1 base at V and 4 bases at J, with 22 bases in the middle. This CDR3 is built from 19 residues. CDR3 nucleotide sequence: TGTGCCAGCAGCCAAGTGGGGGCTGCGGGAGAAGGAGGCACCGGGGAGCTGTTTTTT. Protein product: CASSQVGAAGEGGTGELFF.

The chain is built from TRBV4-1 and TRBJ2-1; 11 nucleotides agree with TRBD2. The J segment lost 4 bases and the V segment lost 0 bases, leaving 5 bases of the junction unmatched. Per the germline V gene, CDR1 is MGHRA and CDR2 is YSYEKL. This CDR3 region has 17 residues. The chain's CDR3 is CASSQEPTSGVYNEQFF. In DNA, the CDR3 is TGCGCCAGCAGCCAAGAGCCGACTAGCGGGGTATACAATGAGCAGTTCTTC.

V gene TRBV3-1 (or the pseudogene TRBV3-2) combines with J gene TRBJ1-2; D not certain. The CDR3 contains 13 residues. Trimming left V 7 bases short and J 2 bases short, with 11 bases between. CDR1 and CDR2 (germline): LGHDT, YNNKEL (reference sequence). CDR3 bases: TGTGCCAGCAACTTCAACGGGAACTATGGCTACACCTTC. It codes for CASNFNGNYGYTF.

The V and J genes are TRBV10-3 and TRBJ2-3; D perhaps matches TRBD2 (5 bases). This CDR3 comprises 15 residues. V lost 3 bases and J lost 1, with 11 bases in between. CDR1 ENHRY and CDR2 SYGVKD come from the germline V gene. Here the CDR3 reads CAISDPGERTDTQYF. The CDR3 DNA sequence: TGTGCCATCAGTGACCCCGGGGAACGCACAGATACGCAGTATTTT.

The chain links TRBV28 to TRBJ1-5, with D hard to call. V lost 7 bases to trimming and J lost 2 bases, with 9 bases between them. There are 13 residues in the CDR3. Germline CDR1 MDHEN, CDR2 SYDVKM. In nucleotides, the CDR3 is TGTGCCAGCACCCCCAGTGGCAATCAGCCCCAGCATTTT. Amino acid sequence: CASTPSGNQPQHF.

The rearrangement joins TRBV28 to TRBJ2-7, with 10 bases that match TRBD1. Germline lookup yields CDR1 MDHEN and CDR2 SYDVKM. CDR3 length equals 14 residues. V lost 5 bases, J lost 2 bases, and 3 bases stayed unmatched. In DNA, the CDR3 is TGTGCCAGCAGTCGGACAGGGGGAACCTACGAGCAGTACTTC. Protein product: CASSRTGGTYEQYF.

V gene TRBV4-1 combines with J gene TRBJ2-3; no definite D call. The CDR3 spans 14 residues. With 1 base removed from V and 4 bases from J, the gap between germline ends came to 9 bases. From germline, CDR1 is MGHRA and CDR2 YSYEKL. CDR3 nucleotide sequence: TGCGCCAGCAGCCAAGTACAAGTGGCAGATACGCAGTATTTT. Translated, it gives CASSQVQVADTQYF.

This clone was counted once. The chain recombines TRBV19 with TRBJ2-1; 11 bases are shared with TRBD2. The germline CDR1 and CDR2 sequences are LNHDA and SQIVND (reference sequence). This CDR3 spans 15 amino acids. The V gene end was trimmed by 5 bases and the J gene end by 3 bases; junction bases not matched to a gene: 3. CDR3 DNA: TGTGCCAGTAGTCTAGCGGGGGGCCTCTACAATGAGCAGTTCTTC. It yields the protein CASSLAGGLYNEQFF.

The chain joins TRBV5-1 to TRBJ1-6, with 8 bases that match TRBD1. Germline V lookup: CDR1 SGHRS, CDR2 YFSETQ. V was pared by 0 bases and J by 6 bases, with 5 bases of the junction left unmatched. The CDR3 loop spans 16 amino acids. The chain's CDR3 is CASSLGVGQGNSPLHF. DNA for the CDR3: TGCGCCAGCAGCTTGGGGGTAGGACAGGGTAATTCACCCCTCCACTTT.

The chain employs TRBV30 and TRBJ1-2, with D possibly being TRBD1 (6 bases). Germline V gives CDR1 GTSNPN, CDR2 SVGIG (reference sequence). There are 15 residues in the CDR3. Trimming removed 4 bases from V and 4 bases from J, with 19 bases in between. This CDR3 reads CAWTSVPGAAYGYTF. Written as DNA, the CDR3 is TGTGCCTGGACCAGTGTACCAGGGGCGGCCTATGGCTACACCTTC.